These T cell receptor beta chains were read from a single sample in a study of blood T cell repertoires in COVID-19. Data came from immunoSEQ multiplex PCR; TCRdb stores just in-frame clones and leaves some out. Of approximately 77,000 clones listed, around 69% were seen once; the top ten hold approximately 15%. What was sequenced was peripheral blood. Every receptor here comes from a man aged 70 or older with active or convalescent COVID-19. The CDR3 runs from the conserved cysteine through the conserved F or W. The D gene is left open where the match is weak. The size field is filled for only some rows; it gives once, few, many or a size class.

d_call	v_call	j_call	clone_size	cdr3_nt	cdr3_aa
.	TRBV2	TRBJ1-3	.	TGTGCCAGCAGTGTAGTGGGAAACACCATATATTTT	CASSVVGNTIYF
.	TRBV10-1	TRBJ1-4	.	TGCGCCCGCCCGCGGGCGGTCCCAGAGATTTTT	CARPRAVPEIF
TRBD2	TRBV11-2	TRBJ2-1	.	TGTGCCAGCAGCTTACGACTAGCGGGGGCGACAGGGACCTACAATGAGCAGTTCTTC	CASSLRLAGATGTYNEQFF
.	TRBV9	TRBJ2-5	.	TGTGCCAGCAGCGTAGGGCTAGTAGAGACCCAGTACTTC	CASSVGLVETQYF
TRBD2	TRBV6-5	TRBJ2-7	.	TGTGCCAGCAGTAAGACTAGCGGGGCCTACGAGCAGTACTTC	CASSKTSGAYEQYF
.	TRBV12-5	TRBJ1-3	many	TGTGCTAGTGGTTTGGCCTGGACAGGAAACACCATATATTTT	CASGLAWTGNTIYF
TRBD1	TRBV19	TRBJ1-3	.	TGTGCCAGTATCGCGACAGGGGGAAACACCATATATTTT	CASIATGGNTIYF
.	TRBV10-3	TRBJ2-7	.	TGTGCCATATCCACCGGGACAAGGGCCTACGAGCAGTACTTC	CAISTGTRAYEQYF
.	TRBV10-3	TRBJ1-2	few	TGTGCCATCAGTCTTAAGGGGCCTAGTGGCTACACCTTC	CAISLKGPSGYTF
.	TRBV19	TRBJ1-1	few	TGTGCCAGTAGTATAGGCGCAGGGGTATCTGAAGCTTTCTTT	CASSIGAGVSEAFF
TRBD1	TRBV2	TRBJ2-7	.	TGTGCCAGCACTGGGGACAGGGGGGTATACGAGCAGTACTTC	CASTGDRGVYEQYF
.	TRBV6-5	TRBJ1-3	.	TGTGCCAGCAGCCAAATACAGGGCTCTGGAAACACCATATATTTT	CASSQIQGSGNTIYF
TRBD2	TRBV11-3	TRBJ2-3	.	TGTGCCAGCAGCTTTTCACTAGCGGGGGGGCGAAGGGCAGATACGCAGTATTTT	CASSFSLAGGRRADTQYF
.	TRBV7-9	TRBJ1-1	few	TGTGCCAGCAGCTTAGGCCAGGGTACTGAAGCTTTCTTT	CASSLGQGTEAFF
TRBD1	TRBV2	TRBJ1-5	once	TGTGCCAGCTCTGGACAGGACAATCAGCCCCAGCATTTT	CASSGQDNQPQHF
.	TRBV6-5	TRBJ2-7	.	TGTGCCAGCAGTTATCGGCAGGGCTACGAGCAGTACTTC	CASSYRQGYEQYF
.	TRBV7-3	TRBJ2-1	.	TGTGCCAGCAGCTTAAAGGGTACTAGTGCAGGCCATGAGCAGTTCTTC	CASSLKGTSAGHEQFF
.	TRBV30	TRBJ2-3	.	TGTGCCTGGACCCCGGGGGACACAGATACGCAGTATTTT	CAWTPGDTDTQYF
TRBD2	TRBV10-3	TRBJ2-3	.	TGTGCCATCAGTGAGTGGGCGGGGGGGCGTGAAGATACGCAGTATTTT	CAISEWAGGREDTQYF
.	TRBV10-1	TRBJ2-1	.	TGCGCCAGCAGTGACCCACCCGACCAGGGTGAGCAGTTCTTC	CASSDPPDQGEQFF
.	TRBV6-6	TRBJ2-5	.	TGTGCCAGCAGCGTTCGAGGTTCCTGGAGCGAGACCCAGTACTTC	CASSVRGSWSETQYF
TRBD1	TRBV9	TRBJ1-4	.	TGTGCCAGCAGCCTGGGGGACAGAGGAACTAATGAAAAACTGTTTTTT	CASSLGDRGTNEKLFF
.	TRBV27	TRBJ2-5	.	TGTGCCAGCAGGATGCGACAGCAAGAGACCCAGTACTTC	CASRMRQQETQYF
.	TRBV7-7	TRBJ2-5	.	TGTGCTAGCGGAGGGGCAGGAGAGACCCAGTACTTC	CASGGAGETQYF
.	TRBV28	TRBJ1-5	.	TGTGCCAGCAGGGTCGGGACATCGAATCAGCCCCAGCATTTT	CASRVGTSNQPQHF
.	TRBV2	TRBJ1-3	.	TGTGCCAGCAGTCCCACAGGCCCTGGAAACACCATATATTTT	CASSPTGPGNTIYF
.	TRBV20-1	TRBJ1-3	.	TGCAGTGCTAGTCCCAGGATGGGCACAAACACCATATATTTT	CSASPRMGTNTIYF
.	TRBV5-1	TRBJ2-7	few	TGCGCCAGCAGCTTCACAGGGAGCTCCTACGAGCAGTACTTC	CASSFTGSSYEQYF
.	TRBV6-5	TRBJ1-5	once	TGTGCCAGCTCCCGGACGTGGGGGCCGAGTCAGCCCCAGCATTTT	CASSRTWGPSQPQHF
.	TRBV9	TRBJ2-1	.	TGTGCCAGCAATCTTGAGCAGTTCTTC	CASNLEQFF
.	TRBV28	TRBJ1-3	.	TGTGCCAGCAGTTCACATAGGACAGTCGGAAACACCATATATTTT	CASSSHRTVGNTIYF
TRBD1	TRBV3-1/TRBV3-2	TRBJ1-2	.	TGTGCCAGCAGCCAAGGTGCAGGGGGCGCTTTCGGCTACACCTTC	CASSQGAGGAFGYTF
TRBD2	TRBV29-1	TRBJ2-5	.	TGCAGCGTCATTAGCGGGGGGGCAGTTGAGACCCAGTACTTC	CSVISGGAVETQYF
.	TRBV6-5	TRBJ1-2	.	TGTGCCAGCAGTATGGGACATAGCTATGGCTACACCTTC	CASSMGHSYGYTF
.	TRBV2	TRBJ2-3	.	TGTGCCAGCAGTGAACGGGGAATCGGCACAGATACGCAGTATTTT	CASSERGIGTDTQYF
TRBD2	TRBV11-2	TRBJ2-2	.	TGTGCCAGCAGCTTAGGCTCGAGCGGGGGGGCCCCCGGGGAGCTGTTTTTT	CASSLGSSGGAPGELFF
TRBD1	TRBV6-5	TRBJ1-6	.	TGTGCCACTTCGAGGGGGACAGTTTCTATTTCACCCCTCCACTTT	CATSRGTVSISPLHF
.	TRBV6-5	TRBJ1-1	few	TGTGCCAGCAAATTCCAGGGGAGAAACACTGAAGCTTTCTTT	CASKFQGRNTEAFF
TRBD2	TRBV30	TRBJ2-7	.	TGTGCCTGGAGTCCCCTAGCGGGGGGGTACGAGCAGTACTTC	CAWSPLAGGYEQYF
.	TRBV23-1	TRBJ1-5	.	TGCGCCAGCAGTCAATCACTCCCAGGGGAACAGCCCCAGCATTTT	CASSQSLPGEQPQHF
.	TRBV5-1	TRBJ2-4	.	TGCGCCAGCAGCTTGGACTTAGCCAAAAACATTCAGTACTTC	CASSLDLAKNIQYF
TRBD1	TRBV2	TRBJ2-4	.	TGTGCCAGCAGTGTGGGGGGACAGGGCGGAAACATTCAGTACTTC	CASSVGGQGGNIQYF
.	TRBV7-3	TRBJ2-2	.	TGTGCCAGCAGTTACGACTTTCGTTCCGGGGAGCTGTTTTTT	CASSYDFRSGELFF
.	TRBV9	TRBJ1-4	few	TGTGCCAGCAGCGTTTCAGGGCAGAATGAAAAACTGTTTTTT	CASSVSGQNEKLFF
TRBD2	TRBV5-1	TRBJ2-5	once	TGCGCCAGCAGCTTGGTGGCGGGGGGTACGAAGGAGACCCAGTACTTC	CASSLVAGGTKETQYF
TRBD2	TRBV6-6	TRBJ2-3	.	TGTGCCAGCAGACGACCCACTAGCGGGGGAATGGGAGATACGCAGTATTTT	CASRRPTSGGMGDTQYF
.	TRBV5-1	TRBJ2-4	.	TGCGCCAGCAGCCTTACCGCAGGGGAGCGGGCCAAAAACATTCAGTACTTC	CASSLTAGERAKNIQYF
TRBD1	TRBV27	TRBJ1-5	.	TGTGCCAGCAGTACAGGGGGAGCCGGGGGACCCCAGCATTTT	CASSTGGAGGPQHF
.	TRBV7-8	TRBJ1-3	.	TGTGCCAGCAGCTTAGGGAGCTCTGGAAACACCATATATTTT	CASSLGSSGNTIYF
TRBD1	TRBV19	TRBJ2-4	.	TGTGCCAGTAGTGGGACAGGGGCGGACATTCAGTACTTC	CASSGTGADIQYF
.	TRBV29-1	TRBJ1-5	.	TGCAGCGCCCAGGTTAGCAATCAGCCCCAGCATTTT	CSAQVSNQPQHF
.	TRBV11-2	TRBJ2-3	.	TGTGCCAGCAGCTTGCGGTTAAGCACAGATACGCAGTATTTT	CASSLRLSTDTQYF
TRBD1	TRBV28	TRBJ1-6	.	TGTGCCAGCAGTTTGATCGGGGACAGGGGGTCTTCACCCCTCCACTTT	CASSLIGDRGSSPLHF
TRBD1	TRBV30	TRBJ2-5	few	TGTGCCTGGTCCTATGGGACAGTAGAGACCCAGTACTTC	CAWSYGTVETQYF
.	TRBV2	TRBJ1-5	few	TGTGCCAGCAGTGACGTGGGGGCGCGAATGGGTCAGCCCCAGCATTTT	CASSDVGARMGQPQHF
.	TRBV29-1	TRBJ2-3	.	TGCAGGGTTACGGAGGGCTCGACTAGCACAGATACGCAGTATTTT	CRVTEGSTSTDTQYF
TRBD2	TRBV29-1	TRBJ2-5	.	TGCAGCGTGATACTAGCGGGTTTGTATGAGACCCAGTACTTC	CSVILAGLYETQYF